This TCR beta chain was documented in a study of T cell responses to AZD1222 COVID-19 vaccine. Points from the study as a whole: Donors, mostly white British, included more females; clonal diversity was possibly underestimated.

The CDR3 totals 15 residues. The V gene's germline CDR1 is LNHDA and CDR2 SQIVND (reference sequence). The V gene lost 5 bases and the J gene lost 7 bases, with 20 bases spanning the gap. Comments on this clone: Antigen: not known.

Profiled with immunoSEQ multiplex PCR; TCRdb holds only in-frame clones, not every one. The data show 80,000 or so clones, 70% to 90% seen once. Sequences were derived from peripheral blood, sampled on day 0 of AZD1222 vaccination. This chain connects TRBV19 to TRBJ1-2; perhaps TRBD1 as D (5 bases). The receptor comes from an adult in good health. The CDR3 bases are TGTGCCAGTAGTTCTTCTACAGGAGCTGCGGCTGGCTACACCTTC. It translates to CASSSSTGAAAGYTF.